This T cell receptor (beta chain) originates from a study of T-cell reconstitution after alpha-beta-depleted transplantation in children. Unique molecular identifiers were used to barcode this TCRbeta library. MiXCR was run by TCRdb on the PCR reads, yielding one entry per CDR3 protein. The sample carries about 250,000 distinct CDR3 sequences, under 30% recorded once. V lost 4 bases and J lost 0, with 5 bases in between. This CDR3 region has 14 residues. Germline CDR1 and CDR2: SGHRS and YFSETQ. The sequences come from PBMCs, mostly from graft donor cells, collected 360 days after TCRalphabeta/CD19-depleted stem cell transplant. The sequence was collected from a female patient aged 2 to 10 who had a stem cell transplant for congenital amegakaryocytic thrombocytopenia, so the T cells may come from the graft donor. This chain uses TRBV5-1 with TRBJ2-6; D gene uncertain. The chain's CDR3 is CASSRTSGANVLTF. As DNA, the CDR3 is TGCGCCAGCAGCCGAACCTCTGGGGCCAACGTCCTGACTTTC.